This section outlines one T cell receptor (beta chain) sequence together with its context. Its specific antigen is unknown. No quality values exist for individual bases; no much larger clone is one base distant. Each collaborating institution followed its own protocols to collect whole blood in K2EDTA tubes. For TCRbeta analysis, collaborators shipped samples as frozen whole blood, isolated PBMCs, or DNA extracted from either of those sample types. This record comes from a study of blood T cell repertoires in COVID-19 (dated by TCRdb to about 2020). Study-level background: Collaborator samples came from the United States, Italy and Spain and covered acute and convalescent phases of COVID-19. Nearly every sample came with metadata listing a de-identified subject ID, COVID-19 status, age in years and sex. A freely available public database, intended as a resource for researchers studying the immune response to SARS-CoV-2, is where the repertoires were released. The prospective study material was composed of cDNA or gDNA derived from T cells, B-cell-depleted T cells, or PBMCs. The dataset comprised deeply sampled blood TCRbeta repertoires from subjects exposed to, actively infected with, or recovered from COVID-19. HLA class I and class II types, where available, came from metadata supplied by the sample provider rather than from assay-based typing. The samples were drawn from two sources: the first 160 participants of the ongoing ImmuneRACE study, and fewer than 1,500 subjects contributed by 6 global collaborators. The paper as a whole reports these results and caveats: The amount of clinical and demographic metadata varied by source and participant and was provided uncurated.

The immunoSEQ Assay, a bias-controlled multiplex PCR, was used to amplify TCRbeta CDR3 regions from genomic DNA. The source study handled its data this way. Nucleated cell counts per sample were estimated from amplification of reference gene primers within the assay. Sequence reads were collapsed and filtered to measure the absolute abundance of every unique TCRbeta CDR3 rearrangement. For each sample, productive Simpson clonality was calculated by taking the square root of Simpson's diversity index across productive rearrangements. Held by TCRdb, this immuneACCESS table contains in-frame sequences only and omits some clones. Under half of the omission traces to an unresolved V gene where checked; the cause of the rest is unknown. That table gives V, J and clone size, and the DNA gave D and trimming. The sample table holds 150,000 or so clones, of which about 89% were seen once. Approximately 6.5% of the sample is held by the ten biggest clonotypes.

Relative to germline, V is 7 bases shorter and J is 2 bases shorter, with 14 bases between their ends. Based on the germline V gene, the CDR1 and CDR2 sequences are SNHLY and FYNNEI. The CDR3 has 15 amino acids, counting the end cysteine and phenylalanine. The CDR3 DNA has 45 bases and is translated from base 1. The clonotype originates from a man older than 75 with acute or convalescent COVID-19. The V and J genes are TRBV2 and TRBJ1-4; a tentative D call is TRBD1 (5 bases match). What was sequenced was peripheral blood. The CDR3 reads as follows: CASKYGGSTNEKLFF. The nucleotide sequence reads TGTGCCAGCAAATACGGGGGGTCGACTAATGAAAAACTGTTTTTT.